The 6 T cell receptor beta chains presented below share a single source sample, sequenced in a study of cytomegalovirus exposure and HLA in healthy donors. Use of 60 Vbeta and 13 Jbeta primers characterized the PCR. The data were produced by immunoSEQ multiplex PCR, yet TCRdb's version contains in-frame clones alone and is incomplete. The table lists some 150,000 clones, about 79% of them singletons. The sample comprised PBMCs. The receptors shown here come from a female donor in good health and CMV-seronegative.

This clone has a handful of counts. CDR3 coding DNA: TGTGCCAGCAGCGTAGGGCCAGGCCCAAATCAGCCCCAGCATTTT. The encoded protein is CASSVGPGPNQPQHF. J is TRBJ1-5 and V is TRBV9; D not resolved. This CDR3 region has 15 residues. V was clipped by 0 bases and J by 4 bases, with 11 bases between them. Germline CDR1 SGDLS, CDR2 YYNGEE.

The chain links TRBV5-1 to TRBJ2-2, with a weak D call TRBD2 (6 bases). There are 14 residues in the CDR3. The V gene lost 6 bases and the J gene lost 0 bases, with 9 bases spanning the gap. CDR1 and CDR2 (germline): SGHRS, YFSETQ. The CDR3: CASKLAANTGELFF. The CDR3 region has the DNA TGCGCCAGCAAACTAGCTGCGAACACCGGGGAGCTGTTTTTT.

CDR3 nucleotide sequence: TGTGCCAGCAGTGACTTTAGAGGTGTGTTCTTC. Protein: CASSDFRGVFF. The chain couples TRBV6-4 to TRBJ2-1; D unclear. The V gene lost 1 base and the J gene lost 15 bases, with 10 bases spanning the gap. Germline V CDR1 and CDR2: MRHNA, SNTAGT. The CDR3 consists of 11 residues.

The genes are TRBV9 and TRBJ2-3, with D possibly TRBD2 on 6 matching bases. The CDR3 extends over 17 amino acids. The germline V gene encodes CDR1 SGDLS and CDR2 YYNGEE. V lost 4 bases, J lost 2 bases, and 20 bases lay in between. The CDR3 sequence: CASSNAQRSGYTDTQYF. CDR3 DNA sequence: TGTGCCAGCAGCAATGCGCAGCGGAGCGGGTACACAGATACGCAGTATTTT.

CDR3 DNA sequence: TGTGCCAGCAAGCAGGGGGGAGGCCCGGCTTTCTTT. Its translation is CASKQGGGPAFF. V and J are TRBV13 and TRBJ1-1; 7 positions agree with TRBD1. The V gene's germline CDR1 is PRHDT and CDR2 FYEKMQ (reference sequence). The J segment lost 11 bases and the V segment lost 7 bases, leaving 10 bases of the junction unmatched. This CDR3 is built from 12 residues. The full variable domain, in which reference TRBV13 and TRBJ1-1 provide the parts outside the CDR3, is AAGVIQSPRHLIKEKRETATLKCYPIPRHDTVYWYQQGPGQDPQFLISFYEKMQSDKGSIPDRFSAQQFSDYHSELNMSSLELGDSALYFCASKQGGGPAFFGQGTRLTVV.

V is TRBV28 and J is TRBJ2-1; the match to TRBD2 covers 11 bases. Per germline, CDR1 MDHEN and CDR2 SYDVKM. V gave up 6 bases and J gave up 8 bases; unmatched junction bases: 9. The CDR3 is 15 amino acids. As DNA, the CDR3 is TGTGCCAGCAGGCCACCTAGCGGGAGGTTGGATGAGCAGTTCTTC. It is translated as CASRPPSGRLDEQFF.